A single sample is the source of the 7 T cell receptor beta chains below, sequenced in a study of blood T cell repertoires in COVID-19. The repertoire was sequenced with immunoSEQ multiplex PCR; TCRdb's copy has only in-frame clones and lacks some. The table lists 200,000 to 250,000 clones, 90% of them singletons. Sequencing was done on a sample of PBMCs or T cells enriched from blood (not recorded which). The receptors derive from a man aged 25 to 45 who had been exposed to COVID-19.

The chain couples TRBV7-9 to TRBJ1-2; a weak D match, TRBD1 (5 bases). The CDR3 consists of 11 residues. V dropped 1 base and J dropped 8 bases, with 5 bases sitting between them. Germline CDR1 SEHNR, CDR2 FQNEAQ (reference sequence). CDR3 region: CASSLEGGYTF. CDR3 coding DNA: TGTGCCAGCAGCTTAGAGGGGGGCTACACCTTC.

In nucleotides, the CDR3 is TGTGCCACCAGCAGAGATCCACTAGCGGGGGACGAGCAGTACTTC. Translating gives CATSRDPLAGDEQYF. V usage is TRBV15 and J usage is TRBJ2-7; 11 bases agree with TRBD2. This CDR3 contains 15 residues. Germline V gene sequence: CDR1 LNHNV, CDR2 YYDKDF (reference sequence). J gave up 5 bases and V 0 bases, and 3 bases lay outside the gene matches.

This rearrangement joins TRBV7-9 to TRBJ1-4; a weak D match, TRBD1 (5 bases). The length of the CDR3 is 15 residues. V lost 5 bases and J 5 bases, leaving 15 bases between the germline ends. Germline-derived CDR1 and CDR2 are SEHNR and FQNEAQ (reference sequence). CDR3 sequence reads: CASSPGGTLNEKLFF. The CDR3, as DNA: TGTGCCAGCAGCCCGGGGGGAACACTCAATGAAAAACTGTTTTTT.

The chain carries TRBV7-6 and TRBJ2-7; perhaps TRBD1 as D (6 bases). Germline CDR1 is SGHVS and CDR2 is FNYEAQ. V was pared by 5 bases and J by 2 bases, with 10 bases between. The CDR3 has 13 amino acids. The CDR3 here is CASSRGQTYEQYF. As DNA, the CDR3 is TGTGCCAGCAGCAGAGGACAGACCTACGAGCAGTACTTC.

This sequence joins TRBV9 and TRBJ1-1; 9 bases agree with TRBD1. CDR3 length: 17 amino acids. CDR1 SGDLS and CDR2 YYNGEE come from the germline V gene. Trimming took 0 bases from V and 4 from J; bases not matched to a gene: 10. CDR3 nucleotides: TGTGCCAGCAGCGTAGAGGGACAGGGTTTTGGAGTCACTGAAGCTTTCTTT. Translating it yields CASSVEGQGFGVTEAFF.

The chain has TRBV12-5 and TRBJ2-2; D gene unclear. Between the trimmed V and J ends, which lost 0 bases and 4 bases, there was a span of 6 bases. Germline lookup yields CDR1 LGHNT and CDR2 FRNRAP. This CDR3 has 14 residues. The CDR3 region has the DNA TGTGCTAGTGGTTTGGTACTGTCCACCGGGGAGCTGTTTTTT. Translating it yields CASGLVLSTGELFF.

This clone appeared a few times. The gene calls are TRBV19 and TRBJ1-6; D remains ambiguous. The V end lost 0 bases, the J end lost 10 bases, and 7 bases lay between the germline ends. The CDR3 length is 13 residues. Germline V gene sequence: CDR1 LNHDA, CDR2 SQIVND (reference sequence). In nucleotides, the CDR3 is TGTGCCAGTAGTATAGAGCTCCGGTCACCCCTCCACTTT. Translation gives CASSIELRSPLHF.